This TCR beta chain originates from a study of T cell changes during pregnancy in multiple sclerosis. TCRdb's copy holds only in-frame clones and misses some; the assay was immunoSEQ multiplex PCR. The table includes tens of thousands of clones, around 90% detected once. V gave up 0 bases and J gave up 4 bases; unmatched junction bases: 14. Germline CDR1 is WNHNN and CDR2 is SYGVQD (reference sequence). CDR3 length equals 18 residues. This sequence originates from a female donor in good health, enrolled as a control in a pregnancy study. Sequencing was performed on peripheral blood, taken in the first trimester of pregnancy. The chain joins TRBV10-1 to TRBJ1-1; 7 nucleotides align to TRBD1. DNA of the CDR3: TGCGCCAGCAGTGAGTCGATAGGGGCCGGGACAGACGGCACTGAAGCTTTCTTT. It encodes CASSESIGAGTDGTEAFF.